Sequencing of this T cell receptor beta chain was carried out in a study of PD-1 blockade in classical Hodgkin lymphoma. Study overall: Nivolumab dosed at 3 mg/kg went to patients intravenously every 2 weeks. The study's findings and limits: Baseline diversity resembling that of newly diagnosed patients was seen in complete responders. By cycle point C4D1, TCR diversity had risen significantly in CD4+ cells (but not CD8+ cells). Lower baseline TCR diversity was reported for newly diagnosed patients than for healthy donors.

Profiling relied on immunoSEQ multiplex PCR, and the TCRdb table lists in-frame clones only, not all of them. The sample lists 95,000 to 100,000 clones, approximately 90% occurring once. Each patient experienced a relapse that followed autologous stem cell transplantation, and brentuximab vedotin exposure varied. This clone was detected only a few times. No antigen is known for it. This TCR derives from a human donor with classical Hodgkin lymphoma. The sequencing here drew on peripheral blood mononuclear cells (PBMCs), taken before the second cycle of nivolumab.

CDR3 DNA: TGTGCCACCAGCTTGTCCGGGACAGGGGGCAATGAAAAACTGTTTTTT. Protein product: CATSLSGTGGNEKLFF. The chain is built from TRBV15 and TRBJ1-4, with 12 bases matching TRBD1. V was clipped by 5 bases and J by 5 bases; unmatched bases: 6. Germline CDR1 reads LNHNV; CDR2 reads YYDKDF (reference sequence). The CDR3 is 16 amino acids.